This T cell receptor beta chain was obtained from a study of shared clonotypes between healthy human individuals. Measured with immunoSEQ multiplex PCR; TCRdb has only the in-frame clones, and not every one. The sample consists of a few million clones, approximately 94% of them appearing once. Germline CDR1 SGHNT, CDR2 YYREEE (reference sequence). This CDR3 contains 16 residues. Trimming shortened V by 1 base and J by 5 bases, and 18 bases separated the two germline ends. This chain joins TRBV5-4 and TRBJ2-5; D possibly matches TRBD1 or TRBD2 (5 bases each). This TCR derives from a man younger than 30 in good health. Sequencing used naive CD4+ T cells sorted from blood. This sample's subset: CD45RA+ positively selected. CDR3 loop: CASSLSLGASRETQYF. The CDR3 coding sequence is TGTGCCAGCAGCTTGAGTCTCGGGGCTAGCCGTGAGACCCAGTACTTC.